A selection of T cell receptor beta chains follows, all from one sample in a study of blood T cell repertoires in COVID-19. The method was immunoSEQ multiplex PCR; TCRdb's version includes in-frame clones alone and lacks a portion of them. Altogether some 210,000 clones are present, about 94% being singletons, with the ten largest covering around 0.84%. The source material was peripheral blood. Source of these receptors: a man in his sixties with COVID-19, enrolled during active disease. The CDR3 runs from the conserved cysteine through the conserved F or W. Each record gives: clone size, D gene, V gene, J gene, CDR3 protein, CDR3 DNA. A D gene is named only where the DNA matches it firmly. The listing skips clone size in some rows; elsewhere it reads once, few, many or a size class.

abundance: -; d_gene: TRBD1; v_gene: TRBV18; j_gene: TRBJ2-3; CDR3aa: CASSPQGQVTDTQYF; CDR3nt: TGTGCCAGCTCACCACAGGGACAGGTCACAGATACGCAGTATTTT
abundance: -; d_gene: -; v_gene: TRBV6-6; j_gene: TRBJ1-4; CDR3aa: CASSRLTATNEKLFF; CDR3nt: TGTGCCAGCAGCCGACTGACAGCAACTAATGAAAAACTGTTTTTT
abundance: -; d_gene: -; v_gene: TRBV19; j_gene: TRBJ1-1; CDR3aa: CASSIDGVGNTEAFF; CDR3nt: TGTGCCAGTAGTATAGACGGGGTTGGGAACACTGAAGCTTTCTTT
abundance: -; d_gene: -; v_gene: TRBV5-1; j_gene: TRBJ2-3; CDR3aa: CASSYGQPSTDTQYF; CDR3nt: TGCGCCAGCAGCTACGGACAGCCTAGCACAGATACGCAGTATTTT
abundance: -; d_gene: -; v_gene: TRBV9; j_gene: TRBJ2-2; CDR3aa: CASSPREPRGRTGELFF; CDR3nt: TGTGCCAGCAGCCCCCGAGAGCCCCGTGGGAGGACCGGGGAGCTGTTTTTT
abundance: -; d_gene: -; v_gene: TRBV27; j_gene: TRBJ1-2; CDR3aa: CASSPDSTNYGYTF; CDR3nt: TGTGCCAGCAGTCCCGACTCAACTAACTATGGCTACACCTTC
abundance: few; d_gene: -; v_gene: TRBV19; j_gene: TRBJ1-1; CDR3aa: CASSSPGHPDMNTEAFF; CDR3nt: TGTGCCAGTAGTTCACCGGGACACCCCGATATGAACACTGAAGCTTTCTTT
abundance: -; d_gene: -; v_gene: TRBV28; j_gene: TRBJ2-7; CDR3aa: CASSLVDSGFVEQYF; CDR3nt: TGTGCCAGCAGTTTGGTGGACAGTGGTTTCGTAGAGCAGTACTTC
abundance: -; d_gene: TRBD1; v_gene: TRBV15; j_gene: TRBJ1-3; CDR3aa: CATSSGQVLSGNTIYF; CDR3nt: TGTGCCACCAGCAGCGGACAGGTTCTCTCTGGAAACACCATATATTTT
abundance: -; d_gene: -; v_gene: TRBV6-5; j_gene: TRBJ2-2; CDR3aa: CASSVGQYTGELFF; CDR3nt: TGTGCCAGCAGCGTTGGACAGTATACCGGGGAGCTGTTTTTT
abundance: -; d_gene: -; v_gene: TRBV7-6; j_gene: TRBJ1-4; CDR3aa: CASSSIPGRTNEKLFF; CDR3nt: TGTGCCAGCAGCTCGATTCCGGGGAGGACTAATGAAAAACTGTTTTTT
abundance: -; d_gene: TRBD1; v_gene: TRBV18; j_gene: TRBJ1-3; CDR3aa: CASSPGLTGAGNTIYF; CDR3nt: TGTGCCAGCTCACCAGGGCTTACAGGGGCTGGAAACACCATATATTTT
abundance: few; d_gene: -; v_gene: TRBV7-9; j_gene: TRBJ1-3; CDR3aa: CASSMWGGEQSGNTIYF; CDR3nt: TGTGCCAGCTCGATGTGGGGAGGGGAGCAGTCGGGAAACACCATATATTTT
abundance: -; d_gene: TRBD1; v_gene: TRBV5-4; j_gene: TRBJ2-5; CDR3aa: CASSPSGDRRETQYF; CDR3nt: TGTGCCAGCAGCCCGAGTGGGGACAGACGGGAGACCCAGTACTTC
abundance: -; d_gene: TRBD2; v_gene: TRBV19; j_gene: TRBJ2-3; CDR3aa: CASRRGTSGGSTDTQYF; CDR3nt: TGTGCCAGTAGGAGGGGGACTAGCGGGGGATCCACAGATACGCAGTATTTT
abundance: -; d_gene: TRBD1; v_gene: TRBV6-5; j_gene: TRBJ2-5; CDR3aa: CASSRDRSYSETQYF; CDR3nt: TGTGCCAGCAGTCGGGACAGGTCCTACTCGGAGACCCAGTACTTC
abundance: -; d_gene: -; v_gene: TRBV21-1; j_gene: TRBJ1-1; CDR3aa: CASSKGTKGLDAEAFF; CDR3nt: TGTGCCAGCAGCAAAGGGACTAAGGGCTTGGACGCTGAAGCTTTCTTT
abundance: -; d_gene: TRBD2; v_gene: TRBV5-4; j_gene: TRBJ2-1; CDR3aa: CASSGRLAGGNIDEQFF; CDR3nt: TGTGCCAGCAGCGGAAGACTAGCGGGAGGAAATATAGATGAGCAGTTCTTC
abundance: -; d_gene: TRBD1; v_gene: TRBV30; j_gene: TRBJ1-1; CDR3aa: CAWMETGGLAFF; CDR3nt: TGTGCCTGGATGGAGACAGGGGGCTTAGCTTTCTTT
abundance: -; d_gene: TRBD1; v_gene: TRBV28; j_gene: TRBJ1-2; CDR3aa: CASSTGQGYGYTF; CDR3nt: TGTGCCAGCAGTACCGGACAGGGGTATGGCTACACCTTC
abundance: -; d_gene: -; v_gene: TRBV6-4; j_gene: TRBJ1-1; CDR3aa: CASSTAGGEAFF; CDR3nt: TGTGCCAGCAGTACCGCGGGGGGCGAAGCTTTCTTT
abundance: -; d_gene: -; v_gene: TRBV5-1; j_gene: TRBJ1-4; CDR3aa: CASSLAFNRPSGEKLFF; CDR3nt: TGCGCCAGCAGCTTGGCCTTTAACAGGCCTTCGGGTGAAAAACTGTTTTTT
abundance: -; d_gene: -; v_gene: TRBV9; j_gene: TRBJ2-3; CDR3aa: CASSASLVPPADTQYF; CDR3nt: TGTGCCAGCAGCGCAAGCCTAGTCCCACCCGCAGATACGCAGTATTTT
abundance: -; d_gene: TRBD1; v_gene: TRBV6-5; j_gene: TRBJ1-2; CDR3aa: CASRTGTLVDGYTF; CDR3nt: TGTGCCAGCAGGACAGGGACCTTAGTGGATGGCTACACCTTC
abundance: -; d_gene: TRBD1; v_gene: TRBV19; j_gene: TRBJ1-2; CDR3aa: CASSIYPGQGANYGYTF; CDR3nt: TGTGCCAGTAGTATTTATCCGGGACAGGGGGCGAACTATGGCTACACCTTC
abundance: -; d_gene: -; v_gene: TRBV5-4; j_gene: TRBJ1-2; CDR3aa: CASSGTEGPYGYTF; CDR3nt: TGTGCCAGCAGTGGAACGGAGGGTCCCTATGGCTACACCTTC
abundance: -; d_gene: -; v_gene: TRBV6-5; j_gene: TRBJ1-1; CDR3aa: CASSPGGAEAFF; CDR3nt: TGTGCCAGCAGCCCCGGGGGTGCTGAAGCTTTCTTT
abundance: once; d_gene: -; v_gene: TRBV5-1; j_gene: TRBJ1-2; CDR3aa: CASSQDSNYGYTF; CDR3nt: TGCGCCAGCAGCCAGGACAGTAACTATGGCTACACCTTC
abundance: -; d_gene: -; v_gene: TRBV28; j_gene: TRBJ1-1; CDR3aa: CASSLSNRPNTEAFF; CDR3nt: TGTGCCAGCAGTTTATCGAACAGACCGAACACTGAAGCTTTCTTT
abundance: -; d_gene: -; v_gene: TRBV11-3; j_gene: TRBJ2-2; CDR3aa: CASSLVGREDTGELFF; CDR3nt: TGTGCCAGCAGCTTAGTGGGTCGCGAGGACACCGGGGAGCTGTTTTTT
abundance: -; d_gene: TRBD2; v_gene: TRBV19; j_gene: TRBJ2-3; CDR3aa: CASSKLAGGTDTQYF; CDR3nt: TGTGCCAGTAGTAAACTAGCGGGAGGTACAGATACGCAGTATTTT
abundance: -; d_gene: -; v_gene: TRBV5-1; j_gene: TRBJ1-2; CDR3aa: CASSLASGANYGYTF; CDR3nt: TGCGCCAGCAGCTTGGCCTCAGGGGCTAACTATGGCTACACCTTC
abundance: -; d_gene: -; v_gene: TRBV6-2/TRBV6-3; j_gene: TRBJ1-2; CDR3aa: CASSYGGVYGYTF; CDR3nt: TGTGCCAGCAGTTACGGGGGGGTCTATGGCTACACCTTC
abundance: -; d_gene: TRBD1; v_gene: TRBV5-4; j_gene: TRBJ1-2; CDR3aa: CASSWSGQGYGYTF; CDR3nt: TGTGCCAGCAGCTGGTCGGGACAGGGTTATGGCTACACCTTC
abundance: once; d_gene: -; v_gene: TRBV5-6; j_gene: TRBJ1-2; CDR3aa: CASSLGTAYGYTF; CDR3nt: TGTGCCAGCAGCTTGGGGACAGCCTATGGCTACACCTTC
abundance: -; d_gene: -; v_gene: TRBV28; j_gene: TRBJ2-5; CDR3aa: CASSLYAGGETQYF; CDR3nt: TGTGCCAGCAGTTTATATGCCGGGGGTGAGACCCAGTACTTC
abundance: once; d_gene: -; v_gene: TRBV5-4; j_gene: TRBJ2-2; CDR3aa: CASSWGSNNAGELFF; CDR3nt: TGTGCCAGCAGCTGGGGCTCAAATAACGCCGGGGAGCTGTTTTTT
abundance: -; d_gene: TRBD2; v_gene: TRBV6-4; j_gene: TRBJ2-6; CDR3aa: CASSARYPGGSGANVLTF; CDR3nt: TGTGCCAGCAGTGCCCGATACCCGGGGGGGTCTGGGGCCAACGTCCTGACTTTC
abundance: -; d_gene: -; v_gene: TRBV7-2; j_gene: TRBJ1-2; CDR3aa: CASSLSRGPLSQTF; CDR3nt: TGTGCCAGCAGCTTAAGCAGGGGTCCCCTATCGCAGACCTTC
abundance: -; d_gene: -; v_gene: TRBV9; j_gene: TRBJ1-1; CDR3aa: CASSKLDRNTEAFF; CDR3nt: TGTGCCAGCAGCAAATTGGACAGGAACACTGAAGCTTTCTTT